This T cell receptor (beta chain) was sequenced for a study of CXCR3-negative and CXCR3-positive naive CD8 T cells. Notes on the study in general: Memory cells showed distinct TRBV-TRBJ patterns, while the two naive subsets matched. TRB CDR3s were more hydrophobic in CXCR3-positive than in CXCR3-negative naive cells. Naive subsets were similarly diverse, while memory CD8+ repertoires were much less diverse.

This CDR3 is 12 amino acids long. Germline CDR1 is SGHRS and CDR2 is YFSETQ. With respect to this clonotype: The antigen is undetermined.

Per CD8+ T cell subset, triplicate sorts of fewer than 350,000 cells each were done. CD45RO-CCR7+CD27+CD95- defined naive CD8+ T cells. In preparing the TRB cDNA libraries, 5' RACE with UMI labels was used. TCRdb reworked the 5' RACE reads into one entry per CDR3 protein, no DNA. This repertoire includes 150,000 or so distinct CDR3 sequences. Sample: naive CXCR3+ CD8+ T cells from blood. Subset specified: CD45RO-CCR7+CD27+CD95- naive CD8+ T cells expressing CXCR3 (TNR3+). V usage is TRBV5-1 and J usage is TRBJ2-5; the TRBD1 assignment by TCRdb is unverifiable without DNA. The TCR was taken from a human donor in good health. Some clones in this sample may be carry-over from other donors' samples. The CDR3 loop is CASRDYQETQYF.